This TCR beta chain came from a study of shared clonotypes between healthy human individuals. Method: immunoSEQ multiplex PCR; TCRdb's copy keeps in-frame clones and lacks some. Here the sample spans roughly 770,000 clones, 95% to 97% being singletons. CD8 cells classed as naive were CD45RO-negative and positively selected for CCR7, excluding terminally differentiated effector memory CD45RA+ cells. The source is a young man in good health. The sample comprised naive CD8+ T cells sorted from blood.

The CDR3 DNA follows: TGTGCCAGCAGCGGGACAGGGGATTTATATCAGCCCCAGCATTTT. It is translated as CASSGTGDLYQPQHF. V usage is TRBV5-6 and J usage is TRBJ1-5, with 10 positions matching TRBD1. CDR3 length equals 15 residues. The germline gives CDR1 SGHDT, CDR2 YYEEEE. V trimming: 4 bases; J trimming: 5 bases; junction bases outside the gene matches: 6.